This T cell receptor (beta chain) derives from a study of cytomegalovirus exposure and HLA in healthy donors. Use of 60 Vbeta and 13 Jbeta primers characterized the PCR. Sequencing used immunoSEQ multiplex PCR; TCRdb keeps in-frame clones, though not all of them. The sample records about 170,000 clones, approximately 80% being singletons. Trimming shortened V by 7 bases and J by 1 base, and 11 bases separated the two germline ends. In germline, CDR1 is SGHKS, CDR2 YYEKEE (reference sequence). The CDR3 is made up of 13 amino acids. This chain uses TRBV5-5 with TRBJ1-1; D gene uncertain. The sequenced sample consisted of PBMCs. This clonotype was obtained from a woman aged 45-59 years in good health and CMV-seropositive. This chain's CDR3 is CASRENPNTEAFF. For the CDR3, the DNA is TGTGCCAGCCGGGAGAACCCGAACACTGAAGCTTTCTTT.